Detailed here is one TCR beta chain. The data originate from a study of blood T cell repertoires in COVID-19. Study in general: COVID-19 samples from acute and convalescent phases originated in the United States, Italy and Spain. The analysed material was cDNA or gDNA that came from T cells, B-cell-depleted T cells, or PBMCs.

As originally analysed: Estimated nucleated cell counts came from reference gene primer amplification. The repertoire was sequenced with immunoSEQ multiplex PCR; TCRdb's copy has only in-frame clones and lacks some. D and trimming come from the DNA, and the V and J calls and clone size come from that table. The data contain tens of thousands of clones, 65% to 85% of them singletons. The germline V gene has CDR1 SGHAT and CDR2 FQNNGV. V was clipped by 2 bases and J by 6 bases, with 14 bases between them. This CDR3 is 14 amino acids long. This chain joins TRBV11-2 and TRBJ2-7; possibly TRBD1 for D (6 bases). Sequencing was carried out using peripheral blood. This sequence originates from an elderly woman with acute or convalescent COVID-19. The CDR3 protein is CASSLLYQTGEQYF. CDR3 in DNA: TGTGCCAGCAGCTTACTTTATCAGACAGGCGAGCAGTACTTC.